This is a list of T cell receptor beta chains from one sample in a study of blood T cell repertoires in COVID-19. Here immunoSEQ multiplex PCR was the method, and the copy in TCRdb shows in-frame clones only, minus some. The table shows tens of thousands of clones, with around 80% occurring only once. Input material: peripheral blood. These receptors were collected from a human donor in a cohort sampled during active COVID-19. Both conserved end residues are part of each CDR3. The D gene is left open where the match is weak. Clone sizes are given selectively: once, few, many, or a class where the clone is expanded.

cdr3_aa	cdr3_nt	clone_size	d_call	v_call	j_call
CASSVDIAGDRDYGYTF	TGTGCCAGCAGCGTAGACATTGCGGGGGATCGGGACTATGGCTACACCTTC	.	.	TRBV9	TRBJ1-2
CASSVTGVKQYF	TGTGCCAGCAGCGTAACAGGGGTTAAGCAGTACTTC	.	TRBD1	TRBV14	TRBJ2-7
CASSILGGTGPNTGELFF	TGTGCCAGTAGTATTCTTGGTGGGACAGGGCCGAACACCGGGGAGCTGTTTTTT	.	TRBD1	TRBV19	TRBJ2-2
CASSTWTSGSKNEQFF	TGTGCCAGTAGTACCTGGACTAGCGGGAGCAAAAATGAGCAGTTCTTC	.	TRBD2	TRBV19	TRBJ2-1
CASSSRYSGANVLTF	TGTGCCAGCAGCTCCAGGTACTCTGGGGCCAACGTCCTGACTTTC	.	.	TRBV7-2	TRBJ2-6
CASRTPVAGPSTDTQYF	TGTGCCAGCAGGACCCCCGTAGCGGGCCCTAGCACAGATACGCAGTATTTT	.	TRBD2	TRBV28	TRBJ2-3
CASSLYNYEQYF	TGTGCCAGCAGTCTGTATAACTACGAGCAGTACTTC	.	.	TRBV28	TRBJ2-7
CASSLGTLGRDEQYF	TGTGCCAGCAGCTTAGGAACGTTGGGGCGCGACGAGCAGTACTTC	.	.	TRBV7-8	TRBJ2-7
CASSSPGLEETQYF	TGTGCCAGCAGTTCCCCGGGACTAGAAGAGACCCAGTACTTC	.	TRBD2	TRBV6-2/TRBV6-3	TRBJ2-5
CASSLVYGQGSQPQHF	TGTGCCAGCAGCTTAGTGTACGGGCAGGGGTCTCAGCCCCAGCATTTT	.	.	TRBV7-8	TRBJ1-5
CASSHPTGNTEAFF	TGTGCCAGCAGCCATCCAACAGGGAACACTGAAGCTTTCTTT	.	.	TRBV3-1/TRBV3-2	TRBJ1-1
CATSATGGSLYGYTF	TGTGCCACCAGTGCTACAGGGGGGTCTCTCTATGGCTACACCTTC	.	TRBD1	TRBV24-1	TRBJ1-2
CATSDPRTVYGYTF	TGTGCCACCAGTGATCCAAGGACAGTCTATGGCTACACCTTC	.	.	TRBV24-1	TRBJ1-2
CASSLVGQLEAFF	TGTGCCAGCAGCTTAGTGGGGCAGCTTGAAGCTTTCTTT	.	.	TRBV7-2	TRBJ1-1
CASSLPRGDTEAFF	TGCGCCAGCAGCTTGCCCAGGGGGGACACTGAAGCTTTCTTT	.	TRBD1	TRBV5-1	TRBJ1-1
CASSLPGAPLHF	TGTGCCAGCAGCTTACCCGGGGCACCCCTCCACTTT	.	.	TRBV7-9	TRBJ1-6
CASSLSRTQGVTEAFF	TGTGCCAGCAGTTTATCGAGAACCCAAGGGGTCACTGAAGCTTTCTTT	.	.	TRBV27	TRBJ1-1
CASSQDRRSFGYTF	TGCGCCAGCAGCCAAGATCGGAGAAGCTTCGGCTACACCTTC	.	.	TRBV4-3	TRBJ1-2
CASSLGGTSSSYNSPLHF	TGTGCCAGCAGCTTGGGAGGGACGTCGAGCTCCTATAATTCACCCCTCCACTTT	few	.	TRBV7-8	TRBJ1-6
CASSSGTHLNQPQHF	TGTGCCAGCAGCTCCGGGACACATCTCAATCAGCCCCAGCATTTT	few	.	TRBV21-1	TRBJ1-5
CAWRGMGDSHTEAFF	TGTGCCTGGAGGGGGATGGGGGACAGTCACACTGAAGCTTTCTTT	.	TRBD1	TRBV30	TRBJ1-1
CASSLGTGAYEQYF	TGCGCCAGCAGCCTGGGGACAGGGGCCTACGAGCAGTACTTC	once	TRBD1	TRBV5-1	TRBJ2-7
CASSTANTEAFF	TGTGCCAGCAGTACAGCGAACACTGAAGCTTTCTTT	.	.	TRBV7-9	TRBJ1-1
CASSQVLAGGRTVKTDTQYF	TGCGCCAGCAGCCAAGTCCTAGCGGGAGGGAGAACAGTGAAAACAGATACGCAGTATTTT	few	TRBD2	TRBV4-3	TRBJ2-3
CATSRGGRGEEKLFF	TGTGCCACCAGCAGAGGGGGCAGGGGCGAAGAAAAACTGTTTTTT	once	.	TRBV15	TRBJ1-4
CASSTGQINEKLFF	TGTGCCAGCAGCACGGGACAGATAAATGAAAAACTGTTTTTT	.	TRBD1	TRBV5-4	TRBJ1-4
CASSPLTGKNTEAFF	TGTGCCAGCAGCCCCCTGACAGGAAAGAACACTGAAGCTTTCTTT	.	.	TRBV5-6	TRBJ1-1
CASMPDRLNYGYTF	TGTGCCAGCATGCCCGACAGACTTAACTATGGCTACACCTTC	.	.	TRBV6-5	TRBJ1-2
CASSLGVKAERTDTQYF	TGTGCCAGCAGCTTAGGGGTAAAAGCGGAGCGCACAGATACGCAGTATTTT	.	.	TRBV7-6	TRBJ2-3
CSVELAGVEETQYF	TGCAGCGTTGAATTAGCGGGAGTCGAGGAGACCCAGTACTTC	.	TRBD2	TRBV29-1	TRBJ2-5
CASSYLVGLSYEQYF	TGTGCCAGCAGTTACTTAGTCGGACTGAGTTACGAGCAGTACTTC	.	.	TRBV6-2/TRBV6-3	TRBJ2-7
CAISESRGGEQYF	TGTGCCATCAGTGAGTCGCGGGGGGGAGAGCAGTACTTC	.	TRBD2	TRBV10-3	TRBJ2-7
CASSLGQGGELFF	TGTGCCAGCAGCTTAGGACAGGGTGGGGAGCTGTTTTTT	.	TRBD1	TRBV5-5	TRBJ2-2
CASSPRGTSGSREQFF	TGTGCCAGCAGCCCTCGGGGGACTAGCGGGAGTCGCGAGCAGTTCTTC	.	TRBD2	TRBV14	TRBJ2-1
CASRRTEATNEKLFF	TGTGCCAGCAGACGGACTGAAGCAACTAATGAAAAACTGTTTTTT	.	.	TRBV2	TRBJ1-4
CASSLLSRDRDLDTQYF	TGCGCCAGCAGCTTGTTAAGCCGGGACAGGGATTTAGATACGCAGTATTTT	few	TRBD1	TRBV5-1	TRBJ2-3
CAIASGRAGDIQYF	TGTGCCATCGCCAGCGGGAGGGCCGGGGACATTCAGTACTTC	.	TRBD2	TRBV10-3	TRBJ2-4
CASSPWVGDSYGYTF	TGCGCCAGCAGCCCCTGGGTAGGGGACAGCTATGGCTACACCTTC	.	TRBD1	TRBV4-3	TRBJ1-2
CASSQDLGLGTQSFLHF	TGCGCCAGCAGCCAAGATCTCGGGCTCGGGACTCAATCTTTCCTCCACTTT	once	.	TRBV4-3	TRBJ1-6
CASSQTNRVNEQFF	TGTGCCAGCAGCCAGACGAACAGGGTCAATGAGCAGTTCTTC	.	.	TRBV11-2	TRBJ2-1
CASSIVGGKEQFF	TGTGCCAGTAGTATAGTAGGCGGGAAAGAGCAGTTCTTC	.	.	TRBV19	TRBJ2-1